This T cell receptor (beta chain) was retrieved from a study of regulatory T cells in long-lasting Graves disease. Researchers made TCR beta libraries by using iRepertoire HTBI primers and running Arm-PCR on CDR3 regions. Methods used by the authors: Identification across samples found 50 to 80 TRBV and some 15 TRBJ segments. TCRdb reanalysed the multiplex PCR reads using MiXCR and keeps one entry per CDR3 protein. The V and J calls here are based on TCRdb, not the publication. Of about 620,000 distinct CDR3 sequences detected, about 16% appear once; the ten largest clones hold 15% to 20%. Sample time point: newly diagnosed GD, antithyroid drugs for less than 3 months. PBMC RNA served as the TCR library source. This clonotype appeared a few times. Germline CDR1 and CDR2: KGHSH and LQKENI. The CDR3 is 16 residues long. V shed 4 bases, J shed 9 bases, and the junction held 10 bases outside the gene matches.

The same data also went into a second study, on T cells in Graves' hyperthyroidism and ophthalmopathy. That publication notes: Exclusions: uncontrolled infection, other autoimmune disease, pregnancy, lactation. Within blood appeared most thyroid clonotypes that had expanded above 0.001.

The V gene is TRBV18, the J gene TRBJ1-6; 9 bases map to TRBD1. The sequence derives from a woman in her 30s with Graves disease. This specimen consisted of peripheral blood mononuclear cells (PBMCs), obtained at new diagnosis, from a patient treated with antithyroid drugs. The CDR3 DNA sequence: TGTGCCAGCTCACAGGACCGGGACAGGGCTTCTTCACCCCTCCACTTT. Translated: CASSQDRDRASSPLHF.